The rows below give T cell receptor beta chains drawn from one sample of a study of T cells in Graves' hyperthyroidism and ophthalmopathy. MiXCR was run by TCRdb on the multiplex PCR reads, yielding one entry per CDR3 protein. Found here are 600,000 to 700,000 distinct CDR3 sequences, 14% to 15% of them singletons; the top ten hold about 3.9%. The sequencing input was blood. The receptors were sampled from a woman between 35 and 50 years old with Graves' ophthalmopathy. The CDR3 runs from the conserved cysteine through the conserved F or W. D genes are given only for firm matches. Expanded clones get a size class; other rows say once, few or many, or leave the size out.

d_gene: .; j_gene: TRBJ2-7; abundance: many; v_gene: TRBV2; CDR3aa: CASLLVSEQYF; CDR3nt: TGTGCCAGCCTTTTAGTTTCCGAGCAGTACTTC
d_gene: .; j_gene: TRBJ2-2; abundance: few; v_gene: TRBV7-9; CDR3aa: CASSFRVLATGELFF; CDR3nt: TGTGCCAGCAGCTTTCGAGTTTTAGCCACCGGGGAGCTGTTTTTT
d_gene: .; j_gene: TRBJ2-7; abundance: .; v_gene: TRBV18; CDR3aa: CASSPGTDSFYEQYF; CDR3nt: TGTGCCAGCTCACCAGGGACCGACTCTTTCTACGAGCAGTACTTC
d_gene: .; j_gene: TRBJ1-2; abundance: many; v_gene: TRBV4-2; CDR3aa: CASTLSRGAEINYGYTF; CDR3nt: TGTGCCAGCACCCTTTCACGGGGCGCGGAGATAAACTATGGCTACACCTTC
d_gene: .; j_gene: TRBJ2-7; abundance: many; v_gene: TRBV6-5; CDR3aa: CASSYESAGDLRKQYF; CDR3nt: TGTGCCAGCAGTTACGAATCGGCAGGCGACCTTAGGAAGCAGTACTTC
d_gene: TRBD1; j_gene: TRBJ2-7; abundance: many; v_gene: TRBV14; CDR3aa: CASSQKGASTYEQYF; CDR3nt: TGTGCCAGCAGCCAAAAGGGGGCGAGCACCTACGAGCAGTACTTC
d_gene: TRBD2; j_gene: TRBJ2-2; abundance: many; v_gene: TRBV10-3; CDR3aa: CAISAGLAEGELFF; CDR3nt: TGTGCCATCAGTGCGGGACTAGCCGAAGGGGAGCTGTTTTTT
d_gene: TRBD2; j_gene: TRBJ2-7; abundance: .; v_gene: TRBV2; CDR3aa: CASSPTTSGSGEQYF; CDR3nt: TGTGCCAGCAGTCCGACGACTAGCGGGAGTGGCGAGCAGTACTTC
d_gene: TRBD2; j_gene: TRBJ2-5; abundance: many; v_gene: TRBV6-1; CDR3aa: CASSPGLAGDTQYF; CDR3nt: TGTGCCAGCAGTCCGGGACTAGCGGGAGATACCCAGTACTTC
d_gene: TRBD1; j_gene: TRBJ1-2; abundance: .; v_gene: TRBV4-3; CDR3aa: CASSQDRQGPYGYTF; CDR3nt: TGCGCCAGCAGCCAAGACCGACAGGGCCCCTATGGCTACACCTTC
d_gene: TRBD2; j_gene: TRBJ2-7; abundance: .; v_gene: TRBV5-1; CDR3aa: CASSGFLGEGYEQYF; CDR3nt: TGCGCCAGCAGCGGTTTTTTGGGGGAGGGATACGAGCAGTACTTC
d_gene: .; j_gene: TRBJ2-7; abundance: .; v_gene: TRBV7-3; CDR3aa: CASSPSRDVGEQYF; CDR3nt: TGTGCCAGCAGCCCCTCTAGGGACGTGGGGGAGCAGTACTTC
d_gene: TRBD2; j_gene: TRBJ2-1; abundance: many; v_gene: TRBV25-1; CDR3aa: CASSEAGVIYNEQFF; CDR3nt: TGTGCCAGCAGTGAAGCGGGAGTTATTTACAATGAGCAGTTCTTC
d_gene: TRBD1; j_gene: TRBJ1-1; abundance: .; v_gene: TRBV7-8; CDR3aa: CASSGTGVMTEAFF; CDR3nt: TGTGCCAGCAGTGGGACAGGGGTGATGACTGAAGCTTTCTTT
d_gene: TRBD2; j_gene: TRBJ2-3; abundance: .; v_gene: TRBV29-1; CDR3aa: CSAPAGAGLGTDTQYF; CDR3nt: TGCAGCGCCCCCGCGGGAGCGGGGTTGGGTACAGATACGCAGTATTTT
d_gene: .; j_gene: TRBJ1-5; abundance: many; v_gene: TRBV20-1; CDR3aa: CSARTGRDQPQHF; CDR3nt: TGCAGTGCTAGAACTGGCAGGGATCAGCCCCAGCATTTT
d_gene: .; j_gene: TRBJ1-1; abundance: many; v_gene: TRBV14; CDR3aa: CASSQYTNTEAFF; CDR3nt: TGTGCCAGCAGCCAATACACGAACACTGAAGCTTTCTTT
d_gene: .; j_gene: TRBJ1-1; abundance: many; v_gene: TRBV28; CDR3aa: CASSLVGYTEAFF; CDR3nt: TGTGCCAGCAGTTTAGTTGGGTACACTGAAGCTTTCTTT
d_gene: TRBD1; j_gene: TRBJ1-1; abundance: .; v_gene: TRBV6-1; CDR3aa: CASSDLTTGLGPEAFF; CDR3nt: TGTGCCAGCAGTGACCTTACGACAGGGCTAGGGCCTGAAGCTTTCTTT
d_gene: .; j_gene: TRBJ1-1; abundance: many; v_gene: TRBV2; CDR3aa: CASSLRTQNTEAFF; CDR3nt: TGTGCCAGCAGTCTAAGGACCCAGAACACTGAAGCTTTCTTT
d_gene: TRBD2; j_gene: TRBJ2-5; abundance: many; v_gene: TRBV11-2; CDR3aa: CASSLGTSGNPGQETQYF; CDR3nt: TGTGCCAGCAGCTTGGGGACTAGCGGGAACCCTGGCCAAGAGACCCAGTACTTC
d_gene: TRBD2; j_gene: TRBJ2-7; abundance: .; v_gene: TRBV3-1; CDR3aa: CASSQSASKTSGYEQYF; CDR3nt: TGTGCCAGCAGCCAATCTGCCTCCAAGACTAGCGGGTACGAGCAGTACTTC